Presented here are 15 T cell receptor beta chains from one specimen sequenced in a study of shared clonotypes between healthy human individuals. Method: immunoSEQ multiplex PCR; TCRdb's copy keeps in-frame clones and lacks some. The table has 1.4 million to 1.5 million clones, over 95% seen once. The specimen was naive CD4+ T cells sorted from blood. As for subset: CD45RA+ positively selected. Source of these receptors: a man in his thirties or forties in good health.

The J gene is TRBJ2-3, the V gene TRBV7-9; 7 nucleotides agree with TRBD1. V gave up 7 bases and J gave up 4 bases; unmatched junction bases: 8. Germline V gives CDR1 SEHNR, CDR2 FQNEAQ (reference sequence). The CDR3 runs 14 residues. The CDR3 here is CASIMNRGADTQYF. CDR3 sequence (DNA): TGTGCCAGCATCATGAACAGGGGCGCAGATACGCAGTATTTT. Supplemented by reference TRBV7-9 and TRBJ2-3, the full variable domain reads DTGVSQNPRHKITKRGQNVTFRCDPISEHNRLYWYRQTLGQGPEFLTYFQNEAQLEKSRLLSDRFSAERPKGSFSTLEIQRTEQGDSAMYLCASIMNRGADTQYFGPGTRLTVL.

The CDR3 here is CSASPVGELFF. The DNA of the CDR3 is TGCAGTGCTAGCCCCGTCGGGGAGCTGTTTTTT. The V call is TRBV20-1, the J call TRBJ2-2; D remains unclear. The V gene lost 3 bases and the J gene lost 7 bases, with 6 bases spanning the gap. This CDR3 comprises 11 residues. Germline CDR1 reads DFQATT; CDR2 reads SNEGSKA (reference sequence).

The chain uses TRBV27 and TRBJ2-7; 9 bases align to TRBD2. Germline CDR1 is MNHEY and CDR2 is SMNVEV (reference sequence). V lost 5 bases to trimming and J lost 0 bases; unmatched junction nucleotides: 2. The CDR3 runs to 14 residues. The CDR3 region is CASSASGTSYEQYF. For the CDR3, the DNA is TGTGCCAGCAGTGCTAGCGGGACCTCCTACGAGCAGTACTTC.

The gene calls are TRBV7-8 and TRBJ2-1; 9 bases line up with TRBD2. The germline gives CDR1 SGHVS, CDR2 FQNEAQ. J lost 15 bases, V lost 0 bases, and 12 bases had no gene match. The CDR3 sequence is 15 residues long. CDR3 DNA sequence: TGTGCCAGCAGCTTAGCAGTGGGCCTAGCGGGGCGACCGTTCTTC. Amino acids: CASSLAVGLAGRPFF.

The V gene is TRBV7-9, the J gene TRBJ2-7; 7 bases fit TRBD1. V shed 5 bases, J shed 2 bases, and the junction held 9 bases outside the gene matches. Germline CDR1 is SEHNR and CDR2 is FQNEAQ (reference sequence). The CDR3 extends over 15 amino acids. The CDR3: CASSPRQGKTYEQYF. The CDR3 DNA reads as TGTGCCAGCAGCCCCCGACAGGGTAAGACCTACGAGCAGTACTTC.

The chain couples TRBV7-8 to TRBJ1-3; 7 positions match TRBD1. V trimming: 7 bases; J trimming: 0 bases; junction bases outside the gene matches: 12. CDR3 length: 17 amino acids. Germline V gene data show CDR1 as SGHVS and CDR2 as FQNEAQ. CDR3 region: CASISGTVLYSGNTIYF. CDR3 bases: TGTGCCAGCATTTCCGGGACAGTACTTTACTCTGGAAACACCATATATTTT. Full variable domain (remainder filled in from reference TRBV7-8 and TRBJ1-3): GAGVSQSPRYKVAKRGQDVALRCDPISGHVSLFWYQQALGQGPEFLTYFQNEAQLDKSGLPSDRFFAERPEGSVSTLKIQRTQQEDSAVYLCASISGTVLYSGNTIYFGEGSWLTVV.

CDR3 amino acids: CASSLVAGVSEQYF. The CDR3 DNA is TGTGCCAGCAGCTTAGTGGCGGGAGTATCCGAGCAGTACTTC. The chain couples TRBV7-2 to TRBJ2-7; 7 positions match TRBD2. This CDR3 comprises 14 residues. From germline, CDR1 is SGHTA and CDR2 FQGNSA. The ends lost 1 base at V and 6 bases at J; junction bases unmatched: 6.

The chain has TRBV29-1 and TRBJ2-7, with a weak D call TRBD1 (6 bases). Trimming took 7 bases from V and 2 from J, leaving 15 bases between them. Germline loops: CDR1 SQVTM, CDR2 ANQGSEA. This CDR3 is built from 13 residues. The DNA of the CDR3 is TGCAGCGCTGTGGACAGAAAGACCTACGAGCAGTACTTC. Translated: CSAVDRKTYEQYF.

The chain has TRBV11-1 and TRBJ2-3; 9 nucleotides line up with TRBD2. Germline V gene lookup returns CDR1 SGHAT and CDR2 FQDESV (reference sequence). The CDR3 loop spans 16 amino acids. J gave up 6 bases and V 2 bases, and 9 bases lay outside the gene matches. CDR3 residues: CASSLRPLAGTDTQYF. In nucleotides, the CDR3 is TGTGCCAGCAGCTTACGTCCCCTAGCGGGAACGGATACGCAGTATTTT. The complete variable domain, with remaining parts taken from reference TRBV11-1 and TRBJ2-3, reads EAEVAQSPRYKITEKSQAVAFWCDPISGHATLYWYRQILGQGPELLVQFQDESVVDDSQLPKDRFSAERLKGVDSTLKIQPAELGDSAMYLCASSLRPLAGTDTQYFGPGTRLTVL.

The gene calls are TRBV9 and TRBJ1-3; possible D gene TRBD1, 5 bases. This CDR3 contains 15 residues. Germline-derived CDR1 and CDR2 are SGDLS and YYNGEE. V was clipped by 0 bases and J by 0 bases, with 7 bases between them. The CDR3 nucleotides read TGTGCCAGCAGCGTAGGGACAATCTCTGGAAACACCATATATTTT. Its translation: CASSVGTISGNTIYF.

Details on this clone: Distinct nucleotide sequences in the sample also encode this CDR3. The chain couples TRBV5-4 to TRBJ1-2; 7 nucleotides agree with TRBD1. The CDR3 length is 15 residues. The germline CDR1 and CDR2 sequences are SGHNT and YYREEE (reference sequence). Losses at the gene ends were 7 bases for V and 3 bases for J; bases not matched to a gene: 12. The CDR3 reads CASRPGGQKYYGYTF. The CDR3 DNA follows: TGTGCCAGCCGACCAGGGGGGCAGAAATACTATGGCTACACCTTC.

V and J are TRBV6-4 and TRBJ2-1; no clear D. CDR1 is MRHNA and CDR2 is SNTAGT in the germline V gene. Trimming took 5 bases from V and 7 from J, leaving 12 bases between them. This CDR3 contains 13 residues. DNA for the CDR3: TGTGCCAGCAGTACAAACACGGATAATGAGCAGTTCTTC. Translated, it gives CASSTNTDNEQFF.

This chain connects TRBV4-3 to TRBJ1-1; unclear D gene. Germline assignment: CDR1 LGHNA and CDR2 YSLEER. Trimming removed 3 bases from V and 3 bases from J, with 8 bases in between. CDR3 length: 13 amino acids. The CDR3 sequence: CASSHQSDTEAFF. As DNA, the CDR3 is TGCGCCAGCAGCCATCAGAGCGACACTGAAGCTTTCTTT.

CDR3 bases: TGTGCCAGCAGCCCAGGACGGGACAGACTCACAGATACGCAGTATTTT. Translating it yields CASSPGRDRLTDTQYF. V usage is TRBV11-2 and J usage is TRBJ2-3; 7 positions agree with TRBD1. The CDR3 has 16 residues. Germline lookup yields CDR1 SGHAT and CDR2 FQNNGV. Unmatched junction bases numbered 10, after V lost 5 bases and J lost 2 bases.

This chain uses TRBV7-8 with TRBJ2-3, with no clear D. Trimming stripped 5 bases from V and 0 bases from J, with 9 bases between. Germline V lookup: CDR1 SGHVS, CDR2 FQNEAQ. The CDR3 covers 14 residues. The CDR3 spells CASSPTPSTDTQYF. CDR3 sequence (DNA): TGTGCCAGCAGCCCCACCCCAAGCACAGATACGCAGTATTTT.